A selection of T cell receptor beta chains follows, all from one sample in a study of cytomegalovirus exposure and HLA in healthy donors. Some clones are missing from TCRdb's copy, which holds only in-frame ones; the method was immunoSEQ multiplex PCR. The repertoire holds roughly 100,000 clones, with 75% to 80% as singletons. Sequencing was performed on PBMCs. The source is a man between 60 and 75 years old in good health and CMV-seropositive. The CDR3 runs from the conserved cysteine through the conserved F or W.

v_call cdr3_aa
TRBV2 CASSLETNTEAFF
TRBV6-1 CASSELLTGSSSYNEQFF
TRBV9 CASREGPAEYNEQFF
TRBV6-6 CASSFMDRVAQYF
TRBV6-1 CASIGRREQYF
TRBV20-1 CSARRVEQFF
TRBV19 CASRWASGLADTQYF
TRBV7-9 CASSPFAGGDNEQFF
TRBV5-4 CASSPGGASGDNEQFF
TRBV7-9 CASSRYSGTGDTEAFF
TRBV5-1 CASSLVGTGDAEQYF
TRBV13 CASSFLRTSGGSSSSYEQYF
TRBV7-9 CSSSSQGRAEAFF
TRBV27 CASRLQGSNGYTF
TRBV6-5 CASSPGTYNEQFF
TRBV7-2 CASSLDSGGRNTQYF
TRBV15 CATATGGSNQPQHF
TRBV7-3 CASSSGVAGGGEQFF
TRBV27 CATRLGGGPGSIYEQYF
TRBV4-1 CASSQPGQGSYEQYF
TRBV4-1 CASSRERRGTEAFF
TRBV5-1 CASSLREAYNSPLHF
TRBV6-6 CASKNGGQGNQPQHF
TRBV12-2 CASRLGTSTKNIQYF
TRBV9 CASSLTSTSPLHF
TRBV7-9 CASSSSGGDRQYF
TRBV13 CASSPGYNEQFF
TRBV15 CATSTMGGRSGYEQYF
TRBV7-9 CASSPEGATGGNTIYF
TRBV4-1 CASSQAPIDTQYF
TRBV5-1 CASSPNQAAGNTIYF